The entry that follows covers one T cell receptor beta chain sequence. The sample comes from a study of T cell responses to AZD1222 COVID-19 vaccine. Assay: immunoSEQ multiplex PCR; the TCRdb copy retains only in-frame clones and omits some. The data contain more than 80,000 clones, roughly 88% of them singletons. The CDR3 has 18 amino acids. Trimming cost V 0 bases and J 4 bases, with 21 bases left between them. Germline-derived CDR1 and CDR2 are SGHAT and FQNNGV. The chain combines TRBV11-2 with TRBJ1-1, with D unresolved. This TCR derives from an adult who received the AZD1222 COVID-19 vaccine. The sequencing used peripheral blood, collected 28 days after the second AZD1222 dose. CDR3 coding DNA: TGTGCCAGCAGCTTAGATCCACCCTCTTTTGTCGGGGTCACTGAAGCTTTCTTT. It codes for CASSLDPPSFVGVTEAFF. The variable domain in full, completed from reference TRBV11-2 and TRBJ1-1, reads EAGVAQSPRYKIIEKRQSVAFWCNPISGHATLYWYQQILGQGPKLLIQFQNNGVVDDSQLPKDRFSAERLKGVDSTLKIQPAKLEDSAVYLCASSLDPPSFVGVTEAFFGQGTRLTVV.